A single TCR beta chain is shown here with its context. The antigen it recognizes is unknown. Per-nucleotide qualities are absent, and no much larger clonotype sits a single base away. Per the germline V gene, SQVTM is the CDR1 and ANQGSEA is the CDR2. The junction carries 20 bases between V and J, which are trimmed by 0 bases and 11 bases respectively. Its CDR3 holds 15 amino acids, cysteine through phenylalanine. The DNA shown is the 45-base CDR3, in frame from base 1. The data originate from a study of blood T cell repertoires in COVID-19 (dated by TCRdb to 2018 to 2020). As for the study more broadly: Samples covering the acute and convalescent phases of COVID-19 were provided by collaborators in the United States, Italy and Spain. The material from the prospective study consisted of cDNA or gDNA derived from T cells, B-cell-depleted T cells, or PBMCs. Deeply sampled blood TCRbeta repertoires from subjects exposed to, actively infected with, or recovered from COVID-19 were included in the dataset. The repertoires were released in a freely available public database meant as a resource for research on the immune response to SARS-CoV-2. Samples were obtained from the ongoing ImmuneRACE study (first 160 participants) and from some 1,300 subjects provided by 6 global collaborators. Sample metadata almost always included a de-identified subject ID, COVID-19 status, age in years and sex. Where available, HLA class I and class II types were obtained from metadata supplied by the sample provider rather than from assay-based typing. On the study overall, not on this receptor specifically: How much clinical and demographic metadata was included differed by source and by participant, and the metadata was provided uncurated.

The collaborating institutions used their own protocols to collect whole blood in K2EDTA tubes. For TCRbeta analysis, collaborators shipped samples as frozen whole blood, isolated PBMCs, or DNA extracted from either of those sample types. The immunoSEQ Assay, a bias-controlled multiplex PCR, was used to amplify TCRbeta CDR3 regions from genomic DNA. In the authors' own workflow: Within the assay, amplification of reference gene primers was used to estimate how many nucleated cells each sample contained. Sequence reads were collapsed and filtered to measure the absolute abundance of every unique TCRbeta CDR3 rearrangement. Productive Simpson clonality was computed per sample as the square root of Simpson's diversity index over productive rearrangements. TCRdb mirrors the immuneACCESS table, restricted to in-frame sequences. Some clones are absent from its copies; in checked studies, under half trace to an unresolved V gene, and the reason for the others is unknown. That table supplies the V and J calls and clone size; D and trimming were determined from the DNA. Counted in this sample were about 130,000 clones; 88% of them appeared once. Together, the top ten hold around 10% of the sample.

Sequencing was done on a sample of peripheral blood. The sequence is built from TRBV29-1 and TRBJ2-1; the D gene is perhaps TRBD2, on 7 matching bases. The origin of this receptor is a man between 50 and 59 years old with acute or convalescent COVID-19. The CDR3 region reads CSVEEGGVPGRKQFF. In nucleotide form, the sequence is TGCAGCGTTGAAGAAGGGGGGGTTCCAGGTCGTAAGCAGTTCTTC.